A selection of T cell receptor beta chains follows, all from one sample in a study of shared clonotypes between healthy human individuals. Only in-frame clones appear in the TCRdb table, and some are missing; sequencing was by immunoSEQ multiplex PCR. This sample has roughly 500,000 clones, with around 80% found just once. The source material was PBMCs. The origin of the receptors is a woman aged 40 to 55 in good health. Some clones in this sample may be carry-over from other donors' samples. Each CDR3 is given with its conserved first and last residue. The order of the fields is clone size, V gene, D gene, J gene, CDR3 DNA, CDR3 protein. The D gene is left open where the match is weak. Rows may omit the clone size; those that give it use once, few, many or a size class.

>NA|TRBV9|TRBD1|TRBJ2-1
TGTGCCAGCAGCGTAATAAGGACAGGGGACAATGAGCAGTTCTTC
CASSVIRTGDNEQFF
>NA|TRBV7-8|NA|TRBJ2-5
TGTGCCAGCAGCAGTGAGGCTAGCGAGACCCAGTACTTC
CASSSEASETQYF
>NA|TRBV20-1|NA|TRBJ1-1
TGCAGTGCTAGCATACAGTGGGAAGCTTTCTTT
CSASIQWEAFF
>many|TRBV29-1|TRBD1|TRBJ2-1
TGCAGCGTGCAGGGGGCCTACAATGAGCAGTTCTTC
CSVQGAYNEQFF
>NA|TRBV2|TRBD2|TRBJ2-5
TGTGCCAGCAGTCGACTAGCGGGAAAAGAGACCCAGTACTTC
CASSRLAGKETQYF
>NA|TRBV7-2|NA|TRBJ2-6
TGTGCCAGCAGCGTACAGAGCTCTGGGGCCAACGTCCTGACTTTC
CASSVQSSGANVLTF
>NA|TRBV29-1|TRBD1|TRBJ1-3
TGCAGCGCACGGGACAGGTACTCTGGAAACACCATATATTTT
CSARDRYSGNTIYF
>NA|TRBV18|TRBD1|TRBJ2-7
TGTGCCAGCTCCCGAAGGACAGGCCTCTCCTACGAGCAGTACTTC
CASSRRTGLSYEQYF
>NA|TRBV13|TRBD1|TRBJ1-4
TGTGCCAGCAGCTCTCGACAGGGCAGGAGTGAAAAACTGTTTTTT
CASSSRQGRSEKLFF
>NA|TRBV7-3|NA|TRBJ2-2
TGTGCCAGCAGCTTAGATGGGGCCGTGGACACCGGGGAGCTGTTTTTT
CASSLDGAVDTGELFF
>NA|TRBV28|NA|TRBJ2-3
TGTGCCAGCGGGGCGGTAAGCACAGATACGCAGTATTTT
CASGAVSTDTQYF
>once|TRBV9|TRBD2|TRBJ2-3
TGTGCCAGCAGCGCGGGACTAGCGGGATTCACAGATACGCAGTATTTT
CASSAGLAGFTDTQYF
>NA|TRBV18|NA|TRBJ2-3
TGTGCCAGCTCTCTTAGCGTTGCTAGCACAGATACGCAGTATTTT
CASSLSVASTDTQYF
>NA|TRBV11-2|TRBD2|TRBJ2-5
TGTGCCAGCACGGGGACTAGCGGGAGTTCAGAGACCCAGTACTTC
CASTGTSGSSETQYF
>NA|TRBV5-1|TRBD1|TRBJ2-7
TGCGCCAGCAGCTTGGCCGGGACAGGAGCCCAGAGGGAGCAGTACTTC
CASSLAGTGAQREQYF
>NA|TRBV20-1|NA|TRBJ1-1
TGCAGTGCGATCCTGGGGACTGAAGCTTTCTTT
CSAILGTEAFF
>NA|TRBV19|NA|TRBJ1-1
TGTGCCAGTAGAGACGACCTGAACACTGAAGCTTTCTTT
CASRDDLNTEAFF
>NA|TRBV7-8|TRBD2|TRBJ2-7
TGTGCCAGCAGCTTAGGACTAGCCAACCCCTACGAGCAGTACTTC
CASSLGLANPYEQYF
>NA|TRBV7-2|NA|TRBJ2-1
TGTGCCAGCAGCTTAGACGGGAGACCGTTTAATGAGCAGTTCTTC
CASSLDGRPFNEQFF
>NA|TRBV9|NA|TRBJ2-7
TGTGCCAGCAGCGTAAACGGGGTCTGGAACGAGCAGTACTTC
CASSVNGVWNEQYF
>NA|TRBV15|NA|TRBJ1-3
TGTGCCACCAGCAGAGATCAGGAACCTGGAAACACCATATATTTT
CATSRDQEPGNTIYF
>NA|TRBV15|TRBD1|TRBJ2-5
TGTGCCACCAGCAGAGATCTTACAGGGGTGGATGTGACCCAGTACTTC
CATSRDLTGVDVTQYF
>NA|TRBV7-6|TRBD2|TRBJ2-2
TGTGCCAGCAGCTTAGACGTAGCGGGAGGGATCGGGGAGCTGTTTTTT
CASSLDVAGGIGELFF
>NA|TRBV2|TRBD2|TRBJ2-4
TGTGCCAGCACCCAAAGGGGACTAGCGGAGGGTAGTCACATTCAGTACTTC
CASTQRGLAEGSHIQYF
>many|TRBV30|NA|TRBJ1-4
TGTGCCTGGAGTGTACTGGGCGGGACTAATGAAAAACTGTTTTTT
CAWSVLGGTNEKLFF
>few|TRBV27|NA|TRBJ1-2
TGTGCCAGCAGTCCACACTCCCTAGCTAGATATGGCTACACCTTC
CASSPHSLARYGYTF
>NA|TRBV19|TRBD2|TRBJ2-1
TGTGCCAGTAGTATAGGACTAGCGGGATCCAATGAGCAGTTCTTC
CASSIGLAGSNEQFF
>NA|TRBV11-2|NA|TRBJ2-2
TGTGCCAGCAGCCGAACGGTCGTAGTGGCCGGCGGGGAGCTGTTTTTT
CASSRTVVVAGGELFF
>NA|TRBV5-1|TRBD2|TRBJ2-3
TGCGCCAGCAGCTTGGCGACAGCGGGAGGGGGTGCAGATACGCAGTATTTT
CASSLATAGGGADTQYF
>NA|TRBV2|NA|TRBJ1-5
TGTGCCAGCAGTGATAGAGGGGGTCGGGGCAATCAGCCCCAGCATTTT
CASSDRGGRGNQPQHF
>NA|TRBV30|TRBD2|TRBJ2-3
TGTGCCTGGAGTCGAAGCGGGAGGGATACGCAGTATTTT
CAWSRSGRDTQYF
>NA|TRBV27|NA|TRBJ1-1
TGTGCCAGCAGTTTCCTTCAGGGTGAAGCTTTCTTT
CASSFLQGEAFF